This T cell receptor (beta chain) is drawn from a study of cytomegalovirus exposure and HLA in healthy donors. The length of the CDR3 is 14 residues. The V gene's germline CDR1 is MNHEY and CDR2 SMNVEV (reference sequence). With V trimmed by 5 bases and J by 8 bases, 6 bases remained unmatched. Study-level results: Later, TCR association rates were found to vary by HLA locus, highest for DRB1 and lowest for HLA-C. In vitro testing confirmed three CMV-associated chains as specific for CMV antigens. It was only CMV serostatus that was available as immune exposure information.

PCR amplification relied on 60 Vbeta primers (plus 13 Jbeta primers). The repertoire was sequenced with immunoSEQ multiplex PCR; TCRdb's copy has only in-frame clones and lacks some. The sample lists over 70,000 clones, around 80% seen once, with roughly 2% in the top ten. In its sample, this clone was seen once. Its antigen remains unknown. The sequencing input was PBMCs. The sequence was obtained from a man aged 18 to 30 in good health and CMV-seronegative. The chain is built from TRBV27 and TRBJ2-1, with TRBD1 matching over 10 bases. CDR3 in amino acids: CASSPRQGAHEQFF. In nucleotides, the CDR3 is TGTGCCAGCAGTCCACGACAGGGGGCCCATGAGCAGTTCTTC.